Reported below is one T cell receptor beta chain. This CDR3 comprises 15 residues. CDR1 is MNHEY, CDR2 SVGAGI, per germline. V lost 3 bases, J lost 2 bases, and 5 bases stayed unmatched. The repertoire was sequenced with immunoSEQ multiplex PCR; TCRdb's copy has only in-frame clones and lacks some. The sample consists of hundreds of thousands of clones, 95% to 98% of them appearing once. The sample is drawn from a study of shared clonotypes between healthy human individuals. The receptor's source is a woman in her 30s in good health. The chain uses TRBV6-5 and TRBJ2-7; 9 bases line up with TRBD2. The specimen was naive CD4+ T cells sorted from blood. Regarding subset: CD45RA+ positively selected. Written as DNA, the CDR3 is TGTGCCAGCAGTTATTCGGGACTAGCCGCCTACGAGCAGTACTTC. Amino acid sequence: CASSYSGLAAYEQYF.